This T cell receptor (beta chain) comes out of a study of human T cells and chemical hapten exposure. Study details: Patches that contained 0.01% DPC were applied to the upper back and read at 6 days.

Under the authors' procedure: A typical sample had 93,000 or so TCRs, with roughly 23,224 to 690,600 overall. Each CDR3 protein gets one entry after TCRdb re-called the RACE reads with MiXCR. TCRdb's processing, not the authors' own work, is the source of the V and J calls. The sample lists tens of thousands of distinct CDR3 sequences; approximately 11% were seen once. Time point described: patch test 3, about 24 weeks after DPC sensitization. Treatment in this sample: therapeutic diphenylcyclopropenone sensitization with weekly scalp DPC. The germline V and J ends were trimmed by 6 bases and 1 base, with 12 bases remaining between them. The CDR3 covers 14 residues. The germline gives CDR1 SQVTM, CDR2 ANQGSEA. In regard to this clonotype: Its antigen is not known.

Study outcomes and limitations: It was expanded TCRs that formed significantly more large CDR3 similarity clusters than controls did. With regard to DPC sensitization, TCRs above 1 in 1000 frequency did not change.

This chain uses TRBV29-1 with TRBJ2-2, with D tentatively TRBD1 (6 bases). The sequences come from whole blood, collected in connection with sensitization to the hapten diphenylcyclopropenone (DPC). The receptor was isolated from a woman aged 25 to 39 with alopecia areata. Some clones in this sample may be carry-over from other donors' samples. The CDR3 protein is CSVSDRWNTGELFF. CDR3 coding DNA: TGCAGCGTCTCTGACAGGTGGAACACCGGGGAGCTGTTTTTT.